Listed here are 2 T cell receptor beta chains from one sample, sequenced in a study of blood T cell repertoires in COVID-19. Libraries were prepared by immunoSEQ multiplex PCR; TCRdb keeps only in-frame clonotypes and omits some of them. In the table there are 30,000 to 35,000 clones, almost 80% of which are singletons. Material: peripheral blood. The receptors derive from a woman aged 55-70 years with acute or convalescent COVID-19.

The genes are TRBV18 and TRBJ2-3; the D gene is possibly TRBD2 (6 bases). V lost 6 bases, J lost 0 bases, and 16 bases lay in between. The CDR3 is made up of 16 amino acids. The germline gives CDR1 KGHSH, CDR2 LQKENI. The CDR3: CASSPLGRGSTDTQYF. DNA of the CDR3: TGTGCCAGCTCCCCCCTCGGGCGGGGAAGCACAGATACGCAGTATTTT.

This clone has a handful of counts. CDR3 sequence (DNA): TGTGCCAGTAGTATCCAGGGTGGTGTTACCGGGGAGCTGTTTTTT. Protein product: CASSIQGGVTGELFF. V is TRBV19 and J is TRBJ2-2; D is possibly TRBD1 (5 bases). CDR3 length equals 15 residues. The germline V gene encodes CDR1 LNHDA and CDR2 SQIVND (reference sequence). Trimming removed 3 bases from V and 5 bases from J, with 13 bases in between.